Sequencing of this TCR beta chain was carried out in a study of cytomegalovirus exposure and HLA in healthy donors. Notes on this clone: What it binds is not known.

CDR3 size: 14 residues. CDR1 is SNHLY, CDR2 FYNNEI, per germline. The germline V and J ends were trimmed by 4 bases and 3 bases, with 9 bases remaining between them. Study-wide results and caveats: The study flagged approximately 180 TCR beta chains as cytomegalovirus-associated.

Method: immunoSEQ multiplex PCR; TCRdb's copy keeps in-frame clones and lacks some. The data show under 150,000 clones, about 87% seen once. The material sequenced was PBMCs. The receptor's source is a man between 18 and 35 years old in good health and CMV-seropositive. The chain couples TRBV2 to TRBJ2-2, with D perhaps matching TRBD1 (6 bases). In nucleotides, the CDR3 is TGTGCCAGCAGTGTCGACAGGCACACCGGGGAGCTGTTTTTT. Translating it yields CASSVDRHTGELFF.